This T cell receptor beta chain was retrieved from a study of CD8+CD57+ T cells in acquired aplastic anemia. Overall study: Sorted CD4+ and CD8+ cells gave a mean 3.2 ug DNA, range roughly 0.18 to 27.4 ug. An average of around 11 million reads for CD4+ cells was obtained from healthy donors.

This CDR3 is built from 16 residues. The germline CDR1 and CDR2 sequences are SGHTA and FQGTGA. The germline V and J ends were trimmed by 4 bases and 0 bases, with 14 bases remaining between them. Study-wide results and limits: Patients and controls were found to share over 25 CD8+ CDR3 sequences. Patients versus controls showed no significant CD8+ Simpson's diversity difference.

Remarks on this clonotype: The antigen remains undetermined.

The template for TCR beta VDJ and CDR3 sequence profiling was genomic DNA. Each CDR3 protein gets one entry after TCRdb re-called the reads with MiXCR. The sample records 200,000 to 250,000 distinct CDR3 sequences, 34% being singletons. The chain combines TRBV7-3 with TRBJ2-3; D tentatively fits TRBD1 or TRBD2 (5 bases each). Sequencing input: sorted CD4+, CD8+, or CD8+CD57+ T cells (not recorded which) from PBMCs. The TCR originated in a human donor in good health, serving as a control. CDR3 region: CASSSGAAGSTDTQYF. The CDR3 region has the DNA TGTGCCAGCAGCTCCGGGGCCGCGGGTAGCACAGATACGCAGTATTTT. The full variable domain, with the rest looked up from reference TRBV7-3 and TRBJ2-3, is GAGVSQTPSNKVTEKGKYVELRCDPISGHTALYWYRQSLGQGPEFLIYFQGTGAADDSGLPNDRFFAVRPEGSVSTLKIQRTERGDSAVYLCASSSGAAGSTDTQYFGPGTRLTVL.